A single sample is the source of the 9 T cell receptor beta chains below, sequenced in a study of blood T cell repertoires in COVID-19. Libraries were prepared by immunoSEQ multiplex PCR; TCRdb keeps only in-frame clonotypes and omits some of them. The data contain about 320,000 clones, around nine tenths of them singletons. The sequenced material came from PBMCs or T cells enriched from blood (not recorded which). The receptors originated from a woman in her twenties or thirties who had been exposed to COVID-19.

This chain links TRBV3-1 (or the pseudogene TRBV3-2) with TRBJ2-1; TRBD2 agrees at 13 bases. From germline, CDR1 is LGHDT and CDR2 YNNKEL (reference sequence). V lost 4 bases and J lost 0; bases outside the gene matches: 0. This CDR3 is built from 16 residues. Here the CDR3 DNA reads TGTGCCAGCAGCCGGACTAGCGGGGGCTCCTACAATGAGCAGTTCTTC. Encoded protein: CASSRTSGGSYNEQFF.

The chain employs TRBV7-2 and TRBJ1-1; weak D call: TRBD1 (5 bases). The CDR3 spans 15 residues. Trimming shortened V by 1 base and J by 4 bases, and 13 bases separated the two germline ends. Germline V gene data show CDR1 as SGHTA and CDR2 as FQGNSA. This chain's CDR3 is CASSLVVATATEAFF. The CDR3 DNA is TGTGCCAGCAGCTTAGTCGTGGCGACAGCCACTGAAGCTTTCTTT.

The chain recombines TRBV29-1 with TRBJ1-2; the D gene is possibly TRBD1 (6 bases). V dropped 6 bases and J dropped 7 bases, with 15 bases sitting between them. Germline V gene lookup returns CDR1 SQVTM and CDR2 ANQGSEA. This CDR3 has 12 residues. CDR3 in DNA: TGCAGCGTAAAAAGTGCAGGGGTTGGCTACACCTTC. It encodes CSVKSAGVGYTF.

V is TRBV4-1 and J is TRBJ2-3, with 8 bases matching TRBD2. Per germline, CDR1 MGHRA and CDR2 YSYEKL. The CDR3 is 16 amino acids. Germline trimming cut 4 bases from V and 0 bases from J; bases unmatched to any gene: 6. The CDR3 nucleotides are TGCGCCAGCAGCCTCAGCGGGGGCCGTAGCACAGATACGCAGTATTTT. Its protein product is CASSLSGGRSTDTQYF.

This chain joins TRBV5-1 and TRBJ2-2, with a tentative D call TRBD2 (5 bases). CDR3 length: 12 amino acids. Germline CDR1 and CDR2: SGHRS and YFSETQ. V was trimmed by 4 bases and J by 5 bases, leaving 6 bases between them. CDR3 sequence (DNA): TGCGCCAGCAGCCCGGGGACCGGGGAGCTGTTTTTT. Translating it yields CASSPGTGELFF. The full variable domain, in which reference TRBV5-1 and TRBJ2-2 provide the parts outside the CDR3, is KAGVTQTPRYLIKTRGQQVTLSCSPISGHRSVSWYQQTPGQGLQFLFEYFSETQRNKGNFPGRFSGRQFSNSRSEMNVSTLELGDSALYLCASSPGTGELFFGEGSRLTVL.

This sequence joins TRBV6-1 and TRBJ2-6, with 8 bases fitting TRBD1. J gave up 2 bases and V 1 base, and 7 bases lay outside the gene matches. Germline V gene data show CDR1 as MNHNS and CDR2 as SASEGT. CDR3 size: 18 residues. CDR3 region: CASSEDRGSIAGANVLTF. The CDR3, as DNA: TGTGCCAGCAGTGAAGACAGGGGGAGTATAGCTGGGGCCAACGTCCTGACTTTC.

The chain's CDR3 is CASTRSEDYGYTF. CDR3 DNA sequence: TGCGCCAGCACCAGAAGTGAGGACTATGGCTACACCTTC. The rearrangement uses TRBV5-1 and TRBJ1-2, with D uncertain. The germline V and J ends were trimmed by 6 bases and 3 bases, with 12 bases remaining between them. CDR1 and CDR2 from the germline V gene are SGHRS and YFSETQ. This CDR3 contains 13 residues.

This clone was counted a single time. The J gene is TRBJ1-5, the V gene TRBV18, with a possible D match to TRBD1 (5 bases). CDR1 is KGHSH, CDR2 LQKENI, per germline. The V end was cut by 2 bases, the J end by 5 bases, with 13 bases between. CDR3 length: 15 amino acids. The CDR3 is CASSPVSGRDQPQHF. DNA of the CDR3: TGTGCCAGCTCACCAGTGTCAGGGAGGGATCAGCCCCAGCATTTT.

CDR3 protein: CASSLGGTGFTEQYF. CDR3 sequence (DNA): TGTGCCAGCAGCTTAGGCGGGACAGGGTTTACGGAGCAGTACTTC. V usage is TRBV11-3 and J usage is TRBJ2-7; 9 bases align to TRBD1. Germline loops: CDR1 SGHNT, CDR2 YENEEA. The CDR3 has 15 amino acids. V lost 1 base and J lost 7; bases outside the gene matches: 8.